This T cell receptor beta chain was sequenced during a study of blood T cell repertoires in COVID-19. Study details: Spain, Italy and the United States supplied samples that represented acute and convalescent COVID-19. T cells, B-cell-depleted T cells, or PBMCs supplied cDNA or gDNA.

In the source study's methods: Amplification with reference gene primers provided the estimates of nucleated cell counts. The protocol was immunoSEQ multiplex PCR, while the TCRdb copy is restricted to in-frame clones and leaves out a portion. V and J calls plus clone size are reproduced from that table; the DNA served to infer D and trimming. This sample has 200,000 to 250,000 clones, with approximately 82% found just once. This receptor was identified in a woman at least 80 years old with acute or convalescent COVID-19. Sequencing was carried out using peripheral blood.

Here the CDR3 DNA reads TGCGCCAGCAGCTTGTTTTATATTGGGCAGCAAGAGACCCAGTACTTC. This sequence encodes CASSLFYIGQQETQYF. The gene calls are TRBV5-1 and TRBJ2-5; no clear D. Germline V gene data show CDR1 as SGHRS and CDR2 as YFSETQ. Trimming took off 1 base at V and 2 bases at J, with 15 bases between the two ends. The CDR3 loop spans 16 amino acids.